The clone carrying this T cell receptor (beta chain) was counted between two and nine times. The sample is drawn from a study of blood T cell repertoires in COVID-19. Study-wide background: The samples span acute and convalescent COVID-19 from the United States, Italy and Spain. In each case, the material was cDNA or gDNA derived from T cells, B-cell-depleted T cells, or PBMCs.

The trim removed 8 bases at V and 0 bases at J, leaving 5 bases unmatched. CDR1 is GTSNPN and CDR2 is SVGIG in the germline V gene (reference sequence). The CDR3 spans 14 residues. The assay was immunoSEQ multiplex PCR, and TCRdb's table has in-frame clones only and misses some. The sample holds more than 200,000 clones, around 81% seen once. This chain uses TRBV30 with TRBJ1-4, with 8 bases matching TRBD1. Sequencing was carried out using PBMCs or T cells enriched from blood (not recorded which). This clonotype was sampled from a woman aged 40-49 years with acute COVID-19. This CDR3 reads CAGATGATNEKLFF. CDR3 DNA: TGTGCCGGGGCGACAGGGGCAACTAATGAAAAACTGTTTTTT.